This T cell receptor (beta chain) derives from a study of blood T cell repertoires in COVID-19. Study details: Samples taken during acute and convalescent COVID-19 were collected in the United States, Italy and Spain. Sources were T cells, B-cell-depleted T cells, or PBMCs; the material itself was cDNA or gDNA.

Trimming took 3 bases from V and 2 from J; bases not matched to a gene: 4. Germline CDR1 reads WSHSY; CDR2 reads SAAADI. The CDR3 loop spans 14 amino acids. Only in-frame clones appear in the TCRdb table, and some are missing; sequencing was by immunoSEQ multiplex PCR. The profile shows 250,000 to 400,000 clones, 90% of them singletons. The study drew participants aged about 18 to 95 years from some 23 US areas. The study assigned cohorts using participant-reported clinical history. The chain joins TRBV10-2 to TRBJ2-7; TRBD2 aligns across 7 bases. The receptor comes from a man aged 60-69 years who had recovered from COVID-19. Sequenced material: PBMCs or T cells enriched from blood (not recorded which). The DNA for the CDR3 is TGCGCCAGCAGTGACCTAGCGGAAACCTACGAGCAGTACTTC. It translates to CASSDLAETYEQYF.